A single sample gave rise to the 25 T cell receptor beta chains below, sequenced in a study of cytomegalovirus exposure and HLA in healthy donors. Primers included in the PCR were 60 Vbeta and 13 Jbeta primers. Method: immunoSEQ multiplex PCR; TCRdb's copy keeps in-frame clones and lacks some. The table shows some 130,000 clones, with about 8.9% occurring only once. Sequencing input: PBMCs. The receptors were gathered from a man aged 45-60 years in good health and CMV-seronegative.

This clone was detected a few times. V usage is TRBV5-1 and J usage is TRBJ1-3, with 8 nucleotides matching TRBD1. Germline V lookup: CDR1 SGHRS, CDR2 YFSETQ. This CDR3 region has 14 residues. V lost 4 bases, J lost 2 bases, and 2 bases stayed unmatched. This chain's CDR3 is CASSPDRAGNTIYF. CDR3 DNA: TGCGCCAGCAGCCCGGACAGGGCTGGAAACACCATATATTTT.

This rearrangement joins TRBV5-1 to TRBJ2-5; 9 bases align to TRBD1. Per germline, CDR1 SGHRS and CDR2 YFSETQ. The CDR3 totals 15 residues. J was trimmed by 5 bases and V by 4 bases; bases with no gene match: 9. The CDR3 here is CASSRSGQGGETQYF. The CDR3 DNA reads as TGCGCCAGCAGCCGGTCGGGACAGGGTGGGGAGACCCAGTACTTC.

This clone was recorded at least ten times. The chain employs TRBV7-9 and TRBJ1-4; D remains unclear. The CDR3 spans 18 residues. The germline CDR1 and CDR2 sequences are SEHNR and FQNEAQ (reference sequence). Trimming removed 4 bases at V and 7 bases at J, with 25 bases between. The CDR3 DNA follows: TGTGCCAGCAGCTCCTTAAAGTTAAGACCAGCTCGGGGTGAAAAACTGTTTTTT. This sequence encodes CASSSLKLRPARGEKLFF.

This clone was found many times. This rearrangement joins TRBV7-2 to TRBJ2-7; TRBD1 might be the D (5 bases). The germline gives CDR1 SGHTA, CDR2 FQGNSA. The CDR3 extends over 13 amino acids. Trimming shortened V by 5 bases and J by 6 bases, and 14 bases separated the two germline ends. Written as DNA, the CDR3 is TGTGCCAGCAGCCGTCAGGGATTCGCCGAGCAGTACTTC. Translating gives CASSRQGFAEQYF. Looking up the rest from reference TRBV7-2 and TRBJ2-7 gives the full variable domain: GAGVSQSPSNKVTEKGKDVELRCDPISGHTALYWYRQSLGQGLEFLIYFQGNSAPDKSGLPSDRFSAERTGGSVSTLTIQRTQQEDSAVYLCASSRQGFAEQYFGPGTRLTVT.

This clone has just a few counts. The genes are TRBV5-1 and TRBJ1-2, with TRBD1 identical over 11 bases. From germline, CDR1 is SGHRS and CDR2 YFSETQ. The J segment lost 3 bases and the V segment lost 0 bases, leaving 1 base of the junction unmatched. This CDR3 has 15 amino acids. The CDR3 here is CASSLGGQGDYGYTF. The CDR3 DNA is TGCGCCAGCAGCTTGGGGGGACAGGGGGACTATGGCTACACCTTC.

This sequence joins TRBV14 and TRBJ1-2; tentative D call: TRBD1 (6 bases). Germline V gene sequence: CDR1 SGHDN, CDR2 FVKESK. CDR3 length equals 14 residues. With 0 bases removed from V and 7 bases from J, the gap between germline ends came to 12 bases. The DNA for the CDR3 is TGTGCCAGCAGCCAAGATCGGGGGGCCGGTGGCTACACCTTC. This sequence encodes CASSQDRGAGGYTF.

CDR3 amino acids: CASSQGLKDRASNQPQHF. In nucleotides, the CDR3 is TGCGCCAGCAGCCAAGGCCTAAAGGACAGGGCAAGCAATCAGCCCCAGCATTTT. J is TRBJ1-5 and V is TRBV4-1; 8 bases line up with TRBD1. The CDR3 totals 18 residues. V dropped 1 base and J dropped 1; count of bases not matched to a gene: 9. Germline V gene sequence: CDR1 MGHRA, CDR2 YSYEKL.

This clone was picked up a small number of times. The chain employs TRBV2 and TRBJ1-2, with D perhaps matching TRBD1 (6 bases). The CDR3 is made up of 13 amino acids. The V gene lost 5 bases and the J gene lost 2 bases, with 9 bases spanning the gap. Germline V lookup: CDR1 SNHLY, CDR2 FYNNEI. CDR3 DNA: TGTGCCAGCAGTAGGACAGCCAACTATGGCTACACCTTC. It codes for CASSRTANYGYTF.

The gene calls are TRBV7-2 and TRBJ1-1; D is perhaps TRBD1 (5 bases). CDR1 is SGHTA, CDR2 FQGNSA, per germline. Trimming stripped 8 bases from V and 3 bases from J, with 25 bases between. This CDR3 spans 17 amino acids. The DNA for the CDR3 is TGTGCCAGCTGTCCCCTACGGTCGGGGGGAGGGTACACTGAAGCTTTCTTT. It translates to CASCPLRSGGGYTEAFF.

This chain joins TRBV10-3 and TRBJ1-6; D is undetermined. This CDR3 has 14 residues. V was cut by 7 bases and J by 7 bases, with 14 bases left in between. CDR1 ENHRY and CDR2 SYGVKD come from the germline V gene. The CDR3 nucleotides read TGTGCCATCACCGGAGGAGACGGCAATTCACCCCTCCACTTT. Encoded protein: CAITGGDGNSPLHF.

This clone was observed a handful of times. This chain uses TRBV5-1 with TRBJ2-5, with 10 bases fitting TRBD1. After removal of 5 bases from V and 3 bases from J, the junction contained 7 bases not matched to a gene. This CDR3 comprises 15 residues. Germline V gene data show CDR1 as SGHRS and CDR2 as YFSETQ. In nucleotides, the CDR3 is TGCGCCAGCAGGGAGCGGACAGGGGGGGAAGAGACCCAGTACTTC. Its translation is CASRERTGGEETQYF.

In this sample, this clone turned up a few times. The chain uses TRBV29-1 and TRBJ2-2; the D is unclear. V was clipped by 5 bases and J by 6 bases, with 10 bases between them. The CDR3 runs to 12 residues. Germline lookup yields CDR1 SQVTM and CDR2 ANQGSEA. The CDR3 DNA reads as TGCAGCGTTATTGCGGTCTCCGGGGAGCTGTTTTTT. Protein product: CSVIAVSGELFF.

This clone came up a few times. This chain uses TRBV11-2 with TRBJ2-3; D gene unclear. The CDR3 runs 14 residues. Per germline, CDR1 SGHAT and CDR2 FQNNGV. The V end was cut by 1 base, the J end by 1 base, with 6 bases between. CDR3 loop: CASSLGLGTDTQYF. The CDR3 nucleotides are TGTGCCAGCAGCTTAGGCCTAGGCACAGATACGCAGTATTTT.

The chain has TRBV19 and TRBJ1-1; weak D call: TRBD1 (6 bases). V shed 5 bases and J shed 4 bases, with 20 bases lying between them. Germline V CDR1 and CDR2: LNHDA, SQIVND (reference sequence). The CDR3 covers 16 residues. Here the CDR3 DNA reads TGTGCCAGTAGTCCCGCCGGGGGGGGCGGACGCACTGAAGCTTTCTTT. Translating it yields CASSPAGGGGRTEAFF.

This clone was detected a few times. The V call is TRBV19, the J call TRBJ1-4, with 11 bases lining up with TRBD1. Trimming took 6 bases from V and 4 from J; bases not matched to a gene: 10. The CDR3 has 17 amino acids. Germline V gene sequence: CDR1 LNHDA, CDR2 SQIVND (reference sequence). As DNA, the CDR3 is TGTGCCAGTAGCCACTGGGGACAGGGGGTGCGTAATGAAAAACTGTTTTTT. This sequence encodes CASSHWGQGVRNEKLFF.

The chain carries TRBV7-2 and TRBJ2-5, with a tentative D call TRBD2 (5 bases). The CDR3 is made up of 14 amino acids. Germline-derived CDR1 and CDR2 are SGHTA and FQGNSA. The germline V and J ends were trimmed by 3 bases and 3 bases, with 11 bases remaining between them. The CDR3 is CASSFYGVEETQYF. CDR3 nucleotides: TGTGCCAGCAGCTTTTACGGGGTCGAAGAGACCCAGTACTTC.

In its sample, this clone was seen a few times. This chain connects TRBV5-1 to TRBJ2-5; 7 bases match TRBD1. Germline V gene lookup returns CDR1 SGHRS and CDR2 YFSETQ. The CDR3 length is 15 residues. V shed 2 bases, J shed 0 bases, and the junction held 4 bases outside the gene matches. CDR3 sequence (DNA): TGCGCCAGCAGCTTCGGGACAGTGTACCAAGAGACCCAGTACTTC. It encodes CASSFGTVYQETQYF.

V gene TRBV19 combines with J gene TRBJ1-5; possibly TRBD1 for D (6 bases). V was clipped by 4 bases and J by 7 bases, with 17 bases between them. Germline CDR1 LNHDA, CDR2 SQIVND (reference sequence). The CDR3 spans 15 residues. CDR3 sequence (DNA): TGTGCCAGTAGTAACTTGGGGGACATTGTCCAGCCCCAGCATTTT. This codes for CASSNLGDIVQPQHF. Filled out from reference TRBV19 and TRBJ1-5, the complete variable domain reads DGGITQSPKYLFRKEGQNVTLSCEQNLNHDAMYWYRQDPGQGLRLIYYSQIVNDFQKGDIAEGYSVSREKKESFPLTVTSAQKNPTAFYLCASSNLGDIVQPQHFGDGTRLSIL.

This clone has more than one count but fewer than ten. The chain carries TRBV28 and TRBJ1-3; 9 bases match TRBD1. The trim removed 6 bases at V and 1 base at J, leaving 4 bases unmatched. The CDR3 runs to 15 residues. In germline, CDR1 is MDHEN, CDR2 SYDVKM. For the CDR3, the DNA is TGTGCCAGCAGACGGGACAGGGAGTCTGGAAACACCATATATTTT. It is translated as CASRRDRESGNTIYF. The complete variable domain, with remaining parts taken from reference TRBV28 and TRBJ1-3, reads DVKVTQSSRYLVKRTGEKVFLECVQDMDHENMFWYRQDPGLGLRLIYFSYDVKMKEKGDIPEGYSVSREKKERFSLILESASTNQTSMYLCASRRDRESGNTIYFGEGSWLTVV.

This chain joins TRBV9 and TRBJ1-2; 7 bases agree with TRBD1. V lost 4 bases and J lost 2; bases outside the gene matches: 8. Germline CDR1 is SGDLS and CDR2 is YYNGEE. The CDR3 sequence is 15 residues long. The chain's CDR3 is CASSPRTGQNYGYTF. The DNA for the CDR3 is TGTGCCAGCAGCCCCAGGACAGGTCAAAACTATGGCTACACCTTC.

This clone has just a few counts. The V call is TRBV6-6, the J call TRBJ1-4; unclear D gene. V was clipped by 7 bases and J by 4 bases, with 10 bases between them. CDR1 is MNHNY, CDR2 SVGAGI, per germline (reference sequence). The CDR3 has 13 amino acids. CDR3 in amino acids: CASTGGNNEKLFF. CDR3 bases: TGTGCCAGCACGGGAGGTAATAATGAAAAACTGTTTTTT.

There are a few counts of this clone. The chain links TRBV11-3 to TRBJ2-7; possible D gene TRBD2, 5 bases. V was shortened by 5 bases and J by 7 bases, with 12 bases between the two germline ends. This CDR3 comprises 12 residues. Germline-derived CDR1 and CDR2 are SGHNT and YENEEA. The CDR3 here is CASSLSGIEQYF. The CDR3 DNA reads TGTGCCAGCAGCCTCTCGGGAATAGAGCAGTACTTC.

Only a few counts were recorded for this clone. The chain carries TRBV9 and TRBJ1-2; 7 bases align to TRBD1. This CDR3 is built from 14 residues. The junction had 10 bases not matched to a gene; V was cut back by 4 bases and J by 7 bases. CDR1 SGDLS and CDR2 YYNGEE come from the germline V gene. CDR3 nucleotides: TGTGCCAGCAGCTTCGCCTCAGGGGGTGGTGGCTACACCTTC. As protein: CASSFASGGGGYTF.

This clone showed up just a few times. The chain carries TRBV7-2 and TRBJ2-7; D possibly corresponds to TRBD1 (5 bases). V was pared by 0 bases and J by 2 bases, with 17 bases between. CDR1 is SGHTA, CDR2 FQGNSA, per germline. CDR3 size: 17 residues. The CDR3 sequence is CASSLAPSTANTYEQYF. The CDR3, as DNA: TGTGCCAGCAGCTTAGCGCCTTCGACAGCAAACACCTACGAGCAGTACTTC.

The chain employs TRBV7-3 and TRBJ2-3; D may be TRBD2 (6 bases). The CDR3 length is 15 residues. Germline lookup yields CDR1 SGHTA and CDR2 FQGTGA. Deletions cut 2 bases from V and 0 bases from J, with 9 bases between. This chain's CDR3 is CASSLGSGSTDTQYF. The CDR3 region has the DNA TGTGCCAGCAGCTTAGGTAGCGGTAGCACAGATACGCAGTATTTT.